Listed below are T cell receptor beta chains from one sample, sequenced in a study of CD8 T cells in Susac syndrome. Each CDR3 protein is one row after TCRdb ran MiXCR on the immunoSEQ multiplex PCR reads. Among around 99,000 distinct CDR3 sequences listed, roughly 96% were seen once. The sample consisted of CD4+ T cells from PBMCs. Every receptor here comes from a human donor in good health. CDR3s include the opening cysteine and the closing phenylalanine or tryptophan. Each record gives: clone size, D gene, V gene, J gene, CDR3 protein, CDR3 DNA. A D gene is named only where the DNA matches it firmly. Clone size is given for some rows only: seen once, a few or many times, or a class if the clone is expanded.

clone size: few
D gene: -
V gene: TRBV11-1
J gene: TRBJ2-6
CDR3 protein: CASSSGANVLTF
CDR3 DNA: TGTGCCAGCAGCTCTGGGGCCAACGTCCTGACTTTC

clone size: -
D gene: TRBD1
V gene: TRBV5-1
J gene: TRBJ1-1
CDR3 protein: CASNRDRVGNTEAFF
CDR3 DNA: TGCGCCAGCAACCGGGACAGGGTTGGGAACACTGAAGCTTTCTTT

clone size: -
D gene: -
V gene: TRBV15
J gene: TRBJ1-6
CDR3 protein: CATSRDGVGGNSPLHF
CDR3 DNA: TGTGCCACCAGCAGAGATGGGGTGGGGGGTAATTCACCCCTCCACTTT

clone size: -
D gene: TRBD1
V gene: TRBV20-1
J gene: TRBJ1-4
CDR3 protein: CSAQGAPNEKLFF
CDR3 DNA: TGCAGTGCTCAGGGGGCGCCTAATGAAAAACTGTTTTTT

clone size: once
D gene: TRBD1
V gene: TRBV19
J gene: TRBJ1-5
CDR3 protein: CASTTKGRGRNQPQHF
CDR3 DNA: TGTGCCAGTACCACTAAGGGCAGGGGGCGCAATCAGCCCCAGCATTTT

clone size: -
D gene: -
V gene: TRBV4-3
J gene: TRBJ1-2
CDR3 protein: CASSQVKGNYGYTF
CDR3 DNA: TGCGCCAGCAGCCAAGTGAAGGGAAACTATGGCTACACCTTC

clone size: -
D gene: TRBD2
V gene: TRBV7-6
J gene: TRBJ2-7
CDR3 protein: CASSQRLAGYEQYF
CDR3 DNA: TGTGCCAGCAGCCAGAGACTAGCGGGCTACGAGCAGTACTTC

clone size: -
D gene: -
V gene: TRBV5-4
J gene: TRBJ2-1
CDR3 protein: CASSSSGRRRDEQFF
CDR3 DNA: TGTGCCAGCAGCTCCTCGGGACGCCGTAGGGATGAGCAGTTCTTC

clone size: -
D gene: TRBD1
V gene: TRBV20-1
J gene: TRBJ2-7
CDR3 protein: CSARDSSYEQYF
CDR3 DNA: TGCAGTGCTCGGGACAGCTCCTACGAGCAGTACTTC

clone size: -
D gene: TRBD1
V gene: TRBV20-1
J gene: TRBJ1-5
CDR3 protein: CSGTRGPNQPQHF
CDR3 DNA: TGCAGTGGAACTAGGGGGCCGAATCAGCCCCAGCATTTT

clone size: -
D gene: -
V gene: TRBV9
J gene: TRBJ2-5
CDR3 protein: CASSVVPSGETQYF
CDR3 DNA: TGTGCCAGCAGCGTAGTTCCCTCCGGGGAGACCCAGTACTTC

clone size: -
D gene: TRBD1
V gene: TRBV29-1
J gene: TRBJ2-5
CDR3 protein: CSVRRTGGETQYF
CDR3 DNA: TGCAGCGTTCGGAGGACAGGCGGTGAGACCCAGTACTTC

clone size: -
D gene: -
V gene: TRBV18
J gene: TRBJ2-6
CDR3 protein: CASSPGQGWDVLTF
CDR3 DNA: TGTGCCAGCTCACCGGGACAAGGATGGGACGTCCTGACTTTC

clone size: -
D gene: TRBD1
V gene: TRBV25-1
J gene: TRBJ1-2
CDR3 protein: CASRKTGETYGYTF
CDR3 DNA: TGTGCCAGCAGAAAGACAGGGGAGACCTATGGCTACACCTTC

clone size: -
D gene: -
V gene: TRBV18
J gene: TRBJ2-4
CDR3 protein: CASSPRQQDSKNIQYF
CDR3 DNA: TGTGCCAGCTCACCACGGCAACAGGATTCCAAAAACATTCAGTACTTC

clone size: -
D gene: -
V gene: TRBV6-5
J gene: TRBJ2-1
CDR3 protein: CASTPTGTFGLEQFF
CDR3 DNA: TGTGCCAGCACCCCCACCGGGACCTTCGGCCTAGAGCAGTTCTTC

clone size: -
D gene: -
V gene: TRBV19
J gene: TRBJ2-1
CDR3 protein: CASSMARQYNEQFF
CDR3 DNA: TGTGCCAGTAGTATGGCACGACAGTACAATGAGCAGTTCTTC

clone size: few
D gene: -
V gene: TRBV7-2
J gene: TRBJ1-5
CDR3 protein: CASSLAGASNQPQHF
CDR3 DNA: TGTGCCAGCAGCTTAGCCGGGGCTAGCAATCAGCCCCAGCATTTT

clone size: -
D gene: -
V gene: TRBV30
J gene: TRBJ1-2
CDR3 protein: CAWSPWDYGYTF
CDR3 DNA: TGTGCCTGGAGTCCGTGGGACTATGGCTACACCTTC

clone size: -
D gene: -
V gene: TRBV20-1
J gene: TRBJ2-5
CDR3 protein: CSAAVRPQETQYF
CDR3 DNA: TGCAGTGCAGCAGTGAGACCCCAAGAGACCCAGTACTTC

clone size: once
D gene: -
V gene: TRBV7-2
J gene: TRBJ1-1
CDR3 protein: CASSQGPSRTEAFF
CDR3 DNA: TGTGCCAGCAGCCAGGGACCGAGCAGGACTGAAGCTTTCTTT

clone size: -
D gene: TRBD1
V gene: TRBV12-3/TRBV12-4
J gene: TRBJ1-2
CDR3 protein: CASSFRDRPLGYTF
CDR3 DNA: TGTGCCAGCAGTTTTAGGGACAGGCCGTTAGGCTACACCTTC

clone size: -
D gene: -
V gene: TRBV12-3/TRBV12-4
J gene: TRBJ2-4
CDR3 protein: CASSSPRLAKNIQYF
CDR3 DNA: TGTGCCAGCAGTTCGCCCCGACTAGCCAAAAACATTCAGTACTTC

clone size: -
D gene: TRBD1
V gene: TRBV29-1
J gene: TRBJ1-1
CDR3 protein: CSVDRGTNTEAFF
CDR3 DNA: TGCAGCGTCGACAGGGGCACGAACACTGAAGCTTTCTTT

clone size: -
D gene: -
V gene: TRBV7-2
J gene: TRBJ2-7
CDR3 protein: CASSLARGEQYF
CDR3 DNA: TGTGCCAGCAGCTTAGCGCGTGGAGAGCAGTACTTC

clone size: -
D gene: TRBD2
V gene: TRBV3-1
J gene: TRBJ2-1
CDR3 protein: CASSLLSGGGNEQFF
CDR3 DNA: TGTGCCAGCAGCCTTCTTAGCGGGGGCGGAAATGAGCAGTTCTTC

clone size: -
D gene: TRBD1
V gene: TRBV9
J gene: TRBJ1-6
CDR3 protein: CASSGRDRGSPLHF
CDR3 DNA: TGTGCCAGCAGCGGACGGGACAGGGGTTCACCCCTCCACTTT

clone size: -
D gene: -
V gene: TRBV5-1
J gene: TRBJ1-1
CDR3 protein: CASSPWDTDGNTEAFF
CDR3 DNA: TGCGCCAGCAGCCCATGGGACACCGACGGGAACACTGAAGCTTTCTTT

clone size: once
D gene: -
V gene: TRBV4-2
J gene: TRBJ1-2
CDR3 protein: CASSQAENGATYYGYTF
CDR3 DNA: TGTGCCAGCAGCCAAGCGGAGAATGGGGCCACCTACTATGGCTACACCTTC

clone size: -
D gene: -
V gene: TRBV20-1
J gene: TRBJ2-1
CDR3 protein: CSARDRLSYHNEQFF
CDR3 DNA: TGCAGTGCTAGAGATCGGCTATCCTATCACAATGAGCAGTTCTTC

clone size: -
D gene: TRBD2
V gene: TRBV6-2/TRBV6-3
J gene: TRBJ2-7
CDR3 protein: CASAMGLNYEQYF
CDR3 DNA: TGTGCCAGCGCCATGGGACTAAACTACGAGCAGTACTTC

clone size: few
D gene: TRBD1
V gene: TRBV29-1
J gene: TRBJ2-7
CDR3 protein: CSVTTGGSSYEQYF
CDR3 DNA: TGCAGCGTAACCACAGGGGGGTCTTCCTACGAGCAGTACTTC

clone size: once
D gene: -
V gene: TRBV28
J gene: TRBJ2-3
CDR3 protein: CASSLQGGADTQYF
CDR3 DNA: TGTGCCAGCAGTTTACAGGGTGGCGCAGATACGCAGTATTTT

clone size: -
D gene: TRBD1
V gene: TRBV7-9
J gene: TRBJ1-3
CDR3 protein: CASSSGQGKGIWGNTIYF
CDR3 DNA: TGTGCCAGCAGCTCCGGACAGGGGAAAGGGATCTGGGGAAACACCATATATTTT

clone size: -
D gene: -
V gene: TRBV7-9
J gene: TRBJ1-1
CDR3 protein: CASTYNGGLDTEAFF
CDR3 DNA: TGTGCCAGCACCTACAACGGAGGGTTAGACACTGAAGCTTTCTTT

clone size: -
D gene: -
V gene: TRBV24-1
J gene: TRBJ2-2
CDR3 protein: CATSATGYDGELFF
CDR3 DNA: TGTGCCACCAGTGCTACAGGGTACGACGGGGAGCTGTTTTTT

clone size: -
D gene: -
V gene: TRBV3-1
J gene: TRBJ2-3
CDR3 protein: CASSLRTDTQYF
CDR3 DNA: TGTGCCAGCAGCCTCCGCACAGATACGCAGTATTTT

clone size: -
D gene: -
V gene: TRBV3-1
J gene: TRBJ1-4
CDR3 protein: CASSQVKGVLFF
CDR3 DNA: TGTGCCAGCAGCCAAGTGAAGGGGGTACTGTTTTTT

clone size: -
D gene: TRBD1
V gene: TRBV5-6
J gene: TRBJ2-7
CDR3 protein: CASSRDRGRGEQYF
CDR3 DNA: TGTGCCAGCAGCCGGGACAGGGGGCGGGGGGAGCAGTACTTC